These 9 T cell receptor beta chains originate from one sample sequenced in a study of early T cells in non-severe SARS-CoV-2 infection. MiXCR, run by TCRdb on the 5' RACE reads, gives a single entry per CDR3 protein. The table has 50,000 to 60,000 distinct CDR3 sequences, less than 11% seen once; the top ten hold about 4.3%. Sample: whole blood. The receptor set was obtained from an adult who was a healthcare worker with PCR-confirmed SARS-CoV-2 infection or an uninfected control (not recorded which).

This clonotype was detected ten times or more. The chain employs TRBV6-1 and TRBJ2-1, with TRBD2 as a possible D gene (6 bases). Germline assignment: CDR1 MNHNS and CDR2 SASEGT. This CDR3 region has 15 residues. Trimming left V 2 bases short and J 4 bases short, with 12 bases between. The CDR3 DNA is TGTGCCAGCAGTGAATGGGCCGGGAGTTACAATGAGCAGTTCTTC. Protein: CASSEWAGSYNEQFF.

This clonotype was detected many times. The chain has TRBV24-1 and TRBJ2-3; weak D call: TRBD1 (6 bases). Trimming took 2 bases from V and 7 from J, leaving 18 bases between them. The CDR3 sequence is 16 residues long. Germline-derived CDR1 and CDR2 are KGHDR and SFDVKD. The CDR3 sequence is CATSDWPRDTSNTQYF. CDR3 sequence (DNA): TGTGCCACCAGTGATTGGCCCCGGGACACCTCAAATACGCAGTATTTT.

The V gene is TRBV7-6, the J gene TRBJ2-1, with a weak D call TRBD1 (5 bases). The CDR3 loop spans 14 amino acids. V lost 3 bases to trimming and J lost 4 bases, with 10 bases between them. Germline V lookup: CDR1 SGHVS, CDR2 FNYEAQ. CDR3 amino acids: CASSFTGSYNEQFF. The CDR3 nucleotides read TGTGCCAGCAGCTTCACAGGTTCATACAATGAGCAGTTCTTC.

Remarks on this clonotype: This may be a read error, as it is one base from a much larger clone. The chain couples TRBV7-9 to TRBJ1-1; D is undetermined. The CDR3 runs 13 residues. Trimming pared 7 bases from V and 4 bases from J, leaving 13 bases between. Germline CDR1 reads SEHNR; CDR2 reads FQNEAQ (reference sequence). The CDR3 DNA follows: TGTGCCAGCACCCCGACGGAGATCACTGAAGCTTTCTTT. Amino acids: CASTPTEITEAFF.

This clonotype was observed at least ten times. The chain joins TRBV6-2 or TRBV6-3 to TRBJ2-3; maybe TRBD2 (6 bases). The CDR3 runs 14 residues. The V and J ends lost 5 bases and 8 bases respectively, with 17 bases between them. The germline V gene has CDR1 MNHEY and CDR2 SVGEGT. DNA of the CDR3: TGTGCCAGCAGTAGCCCGGGACTCCCAGTTACGCAGTATTTT. Its translation is CASSSPGLPVTQYF.

Only a few counts were recorded for this clonotype. V gene TRBV10-3 combines with J gene TRBJ2-1; D not certain. Germline assignment: CDR1 ENHRY and CDR2 SYGVKD. This CDR3 spans 15 amino acids. Trimming left V 5 bases short and J 6 bases short, with 17 bases between. The CDR3 is CAISLLDYGPNEQFF. CDR3 sequence (DNA): TGTGCCATCAGTCTCCTGGATTACGGGCCCAATGAGCAGTTCTTC.

Remarks on this clonotype: One end of the junction varies from germline; a read error may be responsible. V gene TRBV18 combines with J gene TRBJ1-6; D ambiguous. CDR3 length equals 15 residues. Looked up from germline, CDR1 is KGHSH and CDR2 is LQKENI. The chain's CDR3 is CASSPPGQRNSPFHF. The CDR3 DNA reads as TGTGCCAGCTCACCACCAGGGCAGCGAAATTCACCCTTCCACTTT.

V is TRBV7-9 and J is TRBJ2-6; 8 nucleotides line up with TRBD1. The CDR3 is 19 residues long. V shed 4 bases, J shed 0 bases, and the junction held 11 bases outside the gene matches. Per the germline V gene, CDR1 is SEHNR and CDR2 is FQNEAQ (reference sequence). This chain's CDR3 is CASSSIRDRTGSGANVLTF. The CDR3 DNA is TGTGCCAGCAGCTCTATTCGGGACAGGACTGGCTCTGGGGCCAACGTCCTGACTTTC.

The V gene is TRBV6-2 or TRBV6-3, the J gene TRBJ2-2, with 12 positions matching TRBD2. V shed 4 bases and J 5 bases; nucleotides not matched to a gene: 2. CDR3 length: 15 residues. Per the germline V gene, CDR1 is MNHEY and CDR2 is SVGEGT. The CDR3 DNA sequence: TGTGCCAGCAGTTGGGGACTAGCGGGTACCGGGGAGCTGTTTTTT. This codes for CASSWGLAGTGELFF.